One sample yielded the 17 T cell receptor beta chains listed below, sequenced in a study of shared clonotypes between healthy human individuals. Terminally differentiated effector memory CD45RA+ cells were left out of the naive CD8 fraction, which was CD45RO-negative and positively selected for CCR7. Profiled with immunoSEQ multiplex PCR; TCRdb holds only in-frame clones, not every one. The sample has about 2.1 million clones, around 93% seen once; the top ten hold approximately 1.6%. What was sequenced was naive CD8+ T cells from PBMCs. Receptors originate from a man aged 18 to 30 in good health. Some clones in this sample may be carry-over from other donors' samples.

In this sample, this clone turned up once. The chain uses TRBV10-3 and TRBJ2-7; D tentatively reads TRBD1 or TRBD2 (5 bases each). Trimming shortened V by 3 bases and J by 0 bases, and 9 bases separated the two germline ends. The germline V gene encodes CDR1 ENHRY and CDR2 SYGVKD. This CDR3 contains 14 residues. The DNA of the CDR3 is TGTGCCATCAGTGAAGGGACGTCCTCCTACGAGCAGTACTTC. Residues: CAISEGTSSYEQYF.

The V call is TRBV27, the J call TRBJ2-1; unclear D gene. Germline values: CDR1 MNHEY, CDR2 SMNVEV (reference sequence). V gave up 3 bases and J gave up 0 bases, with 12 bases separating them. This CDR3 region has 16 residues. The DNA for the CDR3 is TGTGCCAGCAGTTTTGGCGGAGCGAGCTCCTACAATGAGCAGTTCTTC. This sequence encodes CASSFGGASSYNEQFF.

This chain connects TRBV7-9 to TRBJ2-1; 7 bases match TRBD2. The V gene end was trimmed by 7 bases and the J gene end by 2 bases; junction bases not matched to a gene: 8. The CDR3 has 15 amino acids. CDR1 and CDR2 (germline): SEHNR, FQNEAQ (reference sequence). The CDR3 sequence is CASTPPAGAYNEQFF. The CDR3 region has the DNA TGTGCCAGCACCCCACCGGCGGGAGCCTACAATGAGCAGTTCTTC.

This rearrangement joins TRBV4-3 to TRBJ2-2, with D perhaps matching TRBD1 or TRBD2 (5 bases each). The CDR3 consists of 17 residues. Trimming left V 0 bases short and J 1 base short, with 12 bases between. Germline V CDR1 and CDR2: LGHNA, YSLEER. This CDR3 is CASSQEGQGVNTGELFF. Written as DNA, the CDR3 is TGCGCCAGCAGCCAAGAGGGGCAGGGAGTGAACACCGGGGAGCTGTTTTTT.

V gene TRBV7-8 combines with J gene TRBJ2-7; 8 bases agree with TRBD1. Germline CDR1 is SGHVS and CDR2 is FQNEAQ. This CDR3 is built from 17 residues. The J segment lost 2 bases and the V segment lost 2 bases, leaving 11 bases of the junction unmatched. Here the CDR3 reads CASSLLTGDDPTYEQYF. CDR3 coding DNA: TGTGCCAGCAGCTTATTGACAGGGGACGATCCCACCTACGAGCAGTACTTC.

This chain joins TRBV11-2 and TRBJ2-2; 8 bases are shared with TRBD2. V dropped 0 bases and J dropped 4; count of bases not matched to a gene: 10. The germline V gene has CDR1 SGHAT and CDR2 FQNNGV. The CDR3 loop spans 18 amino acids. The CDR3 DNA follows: TGTGCCAGCAGCTTAGATTTTACGCGGGAGGCCCCCACCGGGGAGCTGTTTTTT. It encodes CASSLDFTREAPTGELFF.

CDR3 in amino acids: CASSVKGTGGANVLTF. The CDR3 bases are TGTGCCAGCAGCGTAAAGGGTACGGGTGGGGCCAACGTCCTGACTTTC. The chain employs TRBV9 and TRBJ2-6; D call uncertain. V was trimmed by 1 base and J by 3 bases, leaving 11 bases between them. This CDR3 has 16 residues. Looked up from germline, CDR1 is SGDLS and CDR2 is YYNGEE.

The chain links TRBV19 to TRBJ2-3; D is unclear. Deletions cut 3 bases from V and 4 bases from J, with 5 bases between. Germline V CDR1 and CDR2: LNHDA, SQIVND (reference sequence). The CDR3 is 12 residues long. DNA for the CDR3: TGTGCCAGTAGTATGAGGTCAGATACGCAGTATTTT. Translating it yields CASSMRSDTQYF.

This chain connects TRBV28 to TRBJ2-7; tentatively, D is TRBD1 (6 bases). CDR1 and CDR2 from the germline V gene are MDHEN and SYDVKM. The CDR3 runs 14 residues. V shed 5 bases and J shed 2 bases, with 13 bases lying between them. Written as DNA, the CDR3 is TGTGCCAGCAGTCCGAGGGACATAGCCTACGAGCAGTACTTC. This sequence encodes CASSPRDIAYEQYF.

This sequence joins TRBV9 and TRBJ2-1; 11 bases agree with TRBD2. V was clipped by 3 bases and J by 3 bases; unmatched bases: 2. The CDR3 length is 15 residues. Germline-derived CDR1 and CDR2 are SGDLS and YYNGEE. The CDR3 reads CASSGLAGGYNEQFF. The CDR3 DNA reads TGTGCCAGCAGCGGGCTAGCGGGAGGCTACAATGAGCAGTTCTTC.

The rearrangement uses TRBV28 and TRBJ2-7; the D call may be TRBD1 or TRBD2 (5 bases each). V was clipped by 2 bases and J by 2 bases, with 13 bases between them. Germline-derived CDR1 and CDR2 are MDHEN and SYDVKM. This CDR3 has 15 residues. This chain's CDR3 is CASSLLRGVTYEQYF. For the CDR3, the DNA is TGTGCCAGCAGTTTACTTCGAGGGGTTACCTACGAGCAGTACTTC. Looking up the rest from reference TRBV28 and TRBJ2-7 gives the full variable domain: DVKVTQSSRYLVKRTGEKVFLECVQDMDHENMFWYRQDPGLGLRLIYFSYDVKMKEKGDIPEGYSVSREKKERFSLILESASTNQTSMYLCASSLLRGVTYEQYFGPGTRLTVT.

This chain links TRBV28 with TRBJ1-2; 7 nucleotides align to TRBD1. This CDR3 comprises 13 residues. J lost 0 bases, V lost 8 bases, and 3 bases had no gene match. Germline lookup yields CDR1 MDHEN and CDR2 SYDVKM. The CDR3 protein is CASRQGANYGYTF. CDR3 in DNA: TGTGCCAGCCGACAGGGAGCTAACTATGGCTACACCTTC.

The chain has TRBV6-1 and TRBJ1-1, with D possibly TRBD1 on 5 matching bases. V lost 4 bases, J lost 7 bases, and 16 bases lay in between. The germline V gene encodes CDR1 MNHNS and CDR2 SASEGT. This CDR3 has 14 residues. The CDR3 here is CASSATTRVIEAFF. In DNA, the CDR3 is TGTGCCAGCAGTGCAACCACCAGGGTGATTGAAGCTTTCTTT.

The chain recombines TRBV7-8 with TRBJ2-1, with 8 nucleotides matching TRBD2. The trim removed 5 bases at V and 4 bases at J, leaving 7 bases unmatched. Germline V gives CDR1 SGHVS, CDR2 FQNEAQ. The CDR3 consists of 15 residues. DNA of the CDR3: TGTGCCAGCAGCCCCGAACTAGCGGAGTACAATGAGCAGTTCTTC. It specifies CASSPELAEYNEQFF. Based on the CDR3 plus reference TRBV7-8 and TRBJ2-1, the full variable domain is GAGVSQSPRYKVAKRGQDVALRCDPISGHVSLFWYQQALGQGPEFLTYFQNEAQLDKSGLPSDRFFAERPEGSVSTLKIQRTQQEDSAVYLCASSPELAEYNEQFFGPGTRLTVL.

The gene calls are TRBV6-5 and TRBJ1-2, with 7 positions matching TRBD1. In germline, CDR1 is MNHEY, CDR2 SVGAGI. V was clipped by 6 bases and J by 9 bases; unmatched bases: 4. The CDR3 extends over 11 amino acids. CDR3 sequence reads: CASRTDRSYTF. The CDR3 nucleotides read TGTGCCAGCAGAACGGACAGGAGCTACACCTTC.

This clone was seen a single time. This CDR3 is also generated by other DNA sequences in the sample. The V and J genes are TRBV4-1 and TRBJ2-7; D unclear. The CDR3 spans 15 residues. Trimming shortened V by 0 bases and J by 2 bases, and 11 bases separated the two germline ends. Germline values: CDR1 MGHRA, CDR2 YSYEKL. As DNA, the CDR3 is TGCGCCAGCAGCCAAGATCCCCCCGGTGCCTACGAGCAGTACTTC. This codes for CASSQDPPGAYEQYF.

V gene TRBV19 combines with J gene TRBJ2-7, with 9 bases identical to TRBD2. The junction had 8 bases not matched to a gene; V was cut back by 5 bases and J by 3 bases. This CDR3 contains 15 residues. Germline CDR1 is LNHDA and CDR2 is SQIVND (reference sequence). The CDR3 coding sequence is TGTGCCAGTAGTGCCGGCGGGGGGGGCGGCTACGAGCAGTACTTC. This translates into CASSAGGGGGYEQYF.